Each of the 32 T cell receptor beta chains below was sequenced from the same sample in a study of OX40 agonist ivuxolimab in advanced cancers. This table comes from immunoSEQ multiplex PCR, and its TCRdb copy is limited to in-frame clones, with some not included. The sample contains 72,000 or so clones, 84% of which appear only once. The sequences come from CD4+ or CD8+ T cells sorted from blood, collected in a trial of the OX40 agonist ivuxolimab. The receptors shown here come from an adult with an advanced solid tumor such as melanoma, head and neck, liver or kidney cancer.

CDR3 in amino acids: CSASNNGEQYF. The CDR3 region has the DNA TGCAGTGCTAGTAATAACGGCGAGCAGTACTTC. This chain links TRBV20-1 with TRBJ2-7, with no clear D. Trimming took off 3 bases at V and 6 bases at J, with 9 bases between the two ends. The CDR3 contains 11 residues. Per the germline V gene, CDR1 is DFQATT and CDR2 is SNEGSKA (reference sequence).

The J gene is TRBJ2-2, the V gene TRBV5-1; 11 nucleotides line up with TRBD1. The CDR3 contains 17 residues. J was trimmed by 4 bases and V by 5 bases; bases with no gene match: 10. Germline-derived CDR1 and CDR2 are SGHRS and YFSETQ. The CDR3 here is CASRPNSGTGGTGELFF. For the CDR3, the DNA is TGCGCCAGCAGACCTAATTCCGGGACAGGGGGCACCGGGGAGCTGTTTTTT.

This sequence joins TRBV5-1 and TRBJ1-1, with no clear D. Germline assignment: CDR1 SGHRS and CDR2 YFSETQ. The CDR3 totals 13 residues. The V and J ends lost 4 bases and 1 base respectively, with 8 bases between them. The CDR3, as DNA: TGCGCCAGCAGCGTCAGAGAGAACACTGAAGCTTTCTTT. This codes for CASSVRENTEAFF.

V usage is TRBV2 and J usage is TRBJ1-4; the match to TRBD1 covers 8 bases. This CDR3 comprises 13 residues. The junction had 9 bases not matched to a gene; V was cut back by 11 bases and J by 7 bases. Looked up from germline, CDR1 is SNHLY and CDR2 is FYNNEI. CDR3 coding DNA: TGTGCCCCGCGAGACAGGGGAGGTGAAAAACTGTTTTTT. This translates into CAPRDRGGEKLFF.

This chain connects TRBV5-4 to TRBJ1-2; TRBD1 aligns across 7 bases. CDR1 SGHNT and CDR2 YYREEE come from the germline V gene (reference sequence). CDR3 length: 15 residues. V lost 3 bases and J lost 7; bases outside the gene matches: 12. The CDR3 spells CASSSAQGGAGGYTF. The CDR3 coding sequence is TGTGCCAGCAGCTCGGCTCAGGGGGGTGCGGGTGGCTACACCTTC.

The gene calls are TRBV10-3 and TRBJ1-1, with 7 bases matching TRBD1. Germline V gene sequence: CDR1 ENHRY, CDR2 SYGVKD. The trim removed 9 bases at V and 1 base at J, leaving 17 bases unmatched. The CDR3 consists of 17 residues. CDR3 protein: CAIAPGTADQSNTEAFF. The CDR3 DNA follows: TGTGCCATAGCCCCCGGGACAGCCGACCAGTCGAACACTGAAGCTTTCTTT.

The chain carries TRBV5-4 and TRBJ2-7; 12 bases align to TRBD2. V lost 5 bases and J lost 5; bases outside the gene matches: 14. The CDR3 sequence is 17 residues long. Germline assignment: CDR1 SGHNT and CDR2 YYREEE (reference sequence). The CDR3 DNA reads TGTGCCAGCAGTTTCGGGACTAGCGGGCCCGGAGTCCACGAGCAGTACTTC. Translated, it gives CASSFGTSGPGVHEQYF.

V usage is TRBV5-6 and J usage is TRBJ1-1; D unresolved. The V gene's germline CDR1 is SGHDT and CDR2 YYEEEE. This CDR3 is built from 14 residues. V was shortened by 4 bases and J by 4 bases, with 14 bases between the two germline ends. The CDR3 sequence: CASSPVRVSTEAFF. CDR3 DNA: TGTGCCAGCAGCCCGGTCCGGGTATCCACTGAAGCTTTCTTT.

Here the CDR3 reads CASSANLGTEAFF. The DNA for the CDR3 is TGCGCCAGCAGCGCCAATCTTGGCACTGAAGCTTTCTTT. V is TRBV5-1 and J is TRBJ1-1; no definite D call. V was pared by 4 bases and J by 4 bases, with 11 bases between. The length of the CDR3 is 13 residues. The germline CDR1 and CDR2 sequences are SGHRS and YFSETQ.

The V call is TRBV7-6, the J call TRBJ1-4; 7 nucleotides line up with TRBD1. Germline V lookup: CDR1 SGHVS, CDR2 FNYEAQ. There are 15 residues in the CDR3. Losses at the gene ends were 5 bases for V and 4 bases for J; bases not matched to a gene: 7. CDR3 sequence: CASSTRDRLNEKLFF. The CDR3 DNA sequence: TGTGCCAGCAGCACAAGGGACAGACTTAATGAAAAACTGTTTTTT.

The chain has TRBV19 and TRBJ1-2; D remains ambiguous. Trimming left V 7 bases short and J 5 bases short, with 26 bases between. Germline lookup yields CDR1 LNHDA and CDR2 SQIVND (reference sequence). The CDR3 is 17 amino acids. CDR3 coding DNA: TGTGCCAGTAATTCCGGTCTGGCCAGACTCTCGGGGTATGGCTACACCTTC. Encoded protein: CASNSGLARLSGYGYTF. The variable domain in full, with the rest retrieved from reference TRBV19 and TRBJ1-2, is DGGITQSPKYLFRKEGQNVTLSCEQNLNHDAMYWYRQDPGQGLRLIYYSQIVNDFQKGDIAEGYSVSREKKESFPLTVTSAQKNPTAFYLCASNSGLARLSGYGYTFGSGTRLTVV.

This chain joins TRBV28 and TRBJ2-6; 9 nucleotides line up with TRBD1. There are 19 residues in the CDR3. Trimming removed 1 base from V and 1 base from J; junction bases left unmatched: 8. Germline V lookup: CDR1 MDHEN, CDR2 SYDVKM. The CDR3 DNA sequence: TGTGCCAGCAGTTTATCCGGACAGGGGAGGGGTTCTGGGGCCAACGTCCTGACTTTC. Residues: CASSLSGQGRGSGANVLTF.

There are a few counts of this clone. The V call is TRBV6-1, the J call TRBJ2-5, with TRBD2 matching 9 bases. V was pared by 1 base and J by 2 bases, with 2 bases of the junction left unmatched. The germline V gene encodes CDR1 MNHNS and CDR2 SASEGT. The CDR3 has 15 residues. CDR3 nucleotides: TGTGCCAGCAGTGAAGGGGGACTAGCACAAGAGACCCAGTACTTC. It translates to CASSEGGLAQETQYF.

The rearrangement links TRBV28 to TRBJ2-5; weak D call: TRBD2 (5 bases). Deletions cut 6 bases from V and 5 bases from J, with 16 bases between. Germline assignment: CDR1 MDHEN and CDR2 SYDVKM. This CDR3 contains 14 residues. The CDR3 bases are TGTGCCAGCAGACCTAGGGAGCGGAGGGAGACCCAGTACTTC. Its protein product is CASRPRERRETQYF.

V is TRBV11-3 and J is TRBJ2-2; 7 bases are a match to TRBD1. V was clipped by 6 bases and J by 4 bases; unmatched bases: 2. This CDR3 contains 13 residues. Germline V gene data show CDR1 as SGHNT and CDR2 as YENEEA. DNA for the CDR3: TGTGCCAGCAGTCGACAGGGCACCGGGGAGCTGTTTTTT. It encodes CASSRQGTGELFF.

This clone was recorded once. The CDR3 DNA reads as TGTGCCAGCAAAACGGACGTTTATCGGCCCCAGCATTTT. As protein: CASKTDVYRPQHF. V and J are TRBV6-1 and TRBJ1-5, with D uncertain. Germline-derived CDR1 and CDR2 are MNHNS and SASEGT. V was pared by 7 bases and J by 9 bases, with 16 bases between. This CDR3 comprises 13 residues.

In regard to this clone: At one of its ends the junction is not consistent with the germline gene, which may arise from a read error. The V gene is TRBV7-7, the J gene TRBJ2-5; D is undetermined. CDR1 and CDR2 from the germline V gene are SSHAT and FNYEAQ (reference sequence). This CDR3 has 13 residues. The CDR3 protein is CASSTGPQETQYF. CDR3 DNA sequence: TGTGCTAGCAGCACCGGACCACAAGAGACCCAGTACTTC. The whole variable domain, filled in from reference TRBV7-7 and TRBJ2-5, reads GAGVSQSPRYKVTKRGQDVTLRCDPISSHATLYWYQQALGQGPEFLTYFNYEAQPDKSGLPSDRFSAERPEGSISTLTIQRTEQRDSAMYRCASSTGPQETQYFGPGTRLLVL.

The gene calls are TRBV7-3 and TRBJ2-6, with 8 positions matching TRBD1. CDR1 and CDR2 from the germline V gene are SGHTA and FQGTGA. J was trimmed by 4 bases and V by 4 bases; bases with no gene match: 6. The CDR3 is 16 amino acids. The CDR3 is CASSWTGRPGANVLTF. The CDR3 DNA reads as TGTGCCAGCAGCTGGACAGGGCGTCCCGGGGCCAACGTCCTGACTTTC.

This clone was counted a few times. A junction end diverges from the germline sequence, so it may reflect a read error. V is TRBV6-1 and J is TRBJ1-5, with D hard to call. Germline V gene data show CDR1 as MNHNS and CDR2 as SASEGT. The CDR3 covers 11 residues. Here the CDR3 DNA reads TGTGCCGGCAGGAGCAATCAGCCCCAGCATTTT. Translation: CAGRSNQPQHF.

The gene calls are TRBV19 and TRBJ1-5; 7 nucleotides agree with TRBD1. This CDR3 is 14 amino acids long. The germline gives CDR1 LNHDA, CDR2 SQIVND (reference sequence). V shed 4 bases and J 2 bases; nucleotides not matched to a gene: 2. CDR3 in DNA: TGTGCCAGTAGTACTACAGGGGGCAATCAGCCCCAGCATTTT. It encodes CASSTTGGNQPQHF.

This chain joins TRBV7-6 and TRBJ2-1; TRBD2 aligns across 7 bases. With V trimmed by 1 base and J by 6 bases, 9 bases remained unmatched. Germline loops: CDR1 SGHVS, CDR2 FNYEAQ. The CDR3 totals 16 residues. The CDR3 nucleotides are TGTGCCAGCAGCTTAGGAGTAAACACGGGGGGCAATGAGCAGTTCTTC. This sequence encodes CASSLGVNTGGNEQFF.

The sample holds a few counts of this clone. The gene calls are TRBV28 and TRBJ1-2; TRBD1 matches 7 bases. Germline V gene sequence: CDR1 MDHEN, CDR2 SYDVKM. The V gene end was trimmed by 8 bases and the J gene end by 0 bases; junction bases not matched to a gene: 3. The CDR3 spans 13 residues. CDR3 sequence reads: CASWDRSNYGYTF. DNA of the CDR3: TGTGCCAGCTGGGACAGATCTAACTATGGCTACACCTTC.

This chain connects TRBV25-1 to TRBJ2-1; a possible D gene is TRBD2 (5 bases). Germline V gives CDR1 MGHDK, CDR2 SYGVNS. Deletions cut 4 bases from V and 0 bases from J, with 13 bases between. The CDR3 is 16 amino acids. Written as DNA, the CDR3 is TGTGCCAGCAGTGGGGAGACCGCAAGCTCCTACAATGAGCAGTTCTTC. Protein: CASSGETASSYNEQFF.

The V call is TRBV11-2, the J call TRBJ1-2, with no clear D. CDR3 length: 14 residues. V lost 0 bases, J lost 7 bases, and 12 bases lay in between. Germline V lookup: CDR1 SGHAT, CDR2 FQNNGV. Here the CDR3 reads CASSLDHGPGGYTF. For the CDR3, the DNA is TGTGCCAGCAGCTTAGATCACGGGCCAGGTGGCTACACCTTC.

J is TRBJ1-5 and V is TRBV19; tentatively, D is TRBD1 (5 bases). CDR1 and CDR2 from the germline V gene are LNHDA and SQIVND (reference sequence). V lost 4 bases and J 2 bases, leaving 15 bases between the germline ends. The CDR3 loop spans 16 amino acids. The CDR3: CASSRNERGGNQPQHF. CDR3 bases: TGTGCCAGTAGTAGAAACGAAAGGGGTGGCAATCAGCCCCAGCATTTT.

The rearrangement links TRBV2 to TRBJ2-3; 10 positions match TRBD2. Trimming removed 8 bases from V and 3 bases from J; junction bases left unmatched: 14. Germline loops: CDR1 SNHLY, CDR2 FYNNEI. This CDR3 is built from 17 residues. The CDR3: CASEWERGGPRTDTQYF. For the CDR3, the DNA is TGTGCCAGCGAATGGGAGCGGGGGGGCCCCAGAACAGATACGCAGTATTTT.

The chain uses TRBV27 and TRBJ1-1; D gene ambiguous. Between the trimmed V and J ends, which lost 5 bases and 5 bases, there was a span of 15 bases. CDR3 length equals 14 residues. Germline CDR1 MNHEY, CDR2 SMNVEV (reference sequence). The chain's CDR3 is CASSPLAGLTEAFF. The DNA of the CDR3 is TGTGCCAGCAGTCCTCTCGCTGGGTTGACTGAAGCTTTCTTT.

The chain combines TRBV7-9 with TRBJ1-2, with 8 bases fitting TRBD1. The V gene end was trimmed by 3 bases and the J gene end by 4 bases; junction bases not matched to a gene: 4. Germline CDR1 is SEHNR and CDR2 is FQNEAQ (reference sequence). The CDR3 has 14 residues. CDR3: CASSFGQGGYGYTF. The CDR3 nucleotides read TGTGCCAGCAGCTTCGGACAGGGTGGCTATGGCTACACCTTC.

The J gene is TRBJ2-2, the V gene TRBV7-3; D gene uncertain. The CDR3 runs to 17 residues. In germline, CDR1 is SGHTA, CDR2 FQGTGA. Trimming pared 4 bases from V and 0 bases from J, leaving 15 bases between. The CDR3 spells CASSSRPRQTNTGELFF. DNA of the CDR3: TGTGCCAGCAGCTCTAGGCCCAGACAAACGAACACCGGGGAGCTGTTTTTT.

The rearrangement links TRBV9 to TRBJ2-3, with D possibly matching TRBD1 (5 bases). The germline CDR1 and CDR2 sequences are SGDLS and YYNGEE. V was trimmed by 4 bases and J by 3 bases, leaving 15 bases between them. CDR3 length equals 15 residues. The CDR3 loop is CASSLSWGWTDTQYF. The CDR3 coding sequence is TGTGCCAGCAGCCTGTCGTGGGGCTGGACAGATACGCAGTATTTT.

This sequence joins TRBV11-2 and TRBJ1-6, with a weak D call TRBD1 (5 bases). The germline V gene has CDR1 SGHAT and CDR2 FQNNGV. The CDR3 is 15 amino acids. The germline V and J ends were trimmed by 4 bases and 5 bases, with 12 bases remaining between them. The CDR3 DNA reads TGTGCCAGCAGCTCCAGGACAAATAATAATTCACCCCTCCACTTT. Encoded protein: CASSSRTNNNSPLHF.

The rearrangement links TRBV7-2 to TRBJ2-1; D is uncertain. CDR1 and CDR2 (germline): SGHTA, FQGNSA. The V gene lost 4 bases and the J gene lost 1 base, with 8 bases spanning the gap. The CDR3 totals 14 residues. The CDR3 here is CASSSAGSYNEQFF. The DNA of the CDR3 is TGTGCCAGCAGCTCCGCAGGTTCCTACAATGAGCAGTTCTTC.